This entry lists 3 T cell receptor beta chains sequenced from one sample in a study of cytomegalovirus exposure and HLA in healthy donors. PCR employed 60 Vbeta and 13 Jbeta primers. Profiling relied on immunoSEQ multiplex PCR, and the TCRdb table lists in-frame clones only, not all of them. Among 170,000 or so clones listed, 84% were seen once. The specimen sequenced was PBMCs. The receptors were sampled from a middle-aged man in good health and CMV-seropositive.

The chain recombines TRBV9 with TRBJ2-3, with 8 bases that match TRBD2. Looked up from germline, CDR1 is SGDLS and CDR2 is YYNGEE. CDR3 length equals 17 residues. V lost 4 bases to trimming and J lost 2 bases; unmatched junction nucleotides: 12. The CDR3 sequence is CASSPWSGGLNTDTQYF. DNA for the CDR3: TGTGCCAGCAGCCCCTGGTCGGGGGGGCTGAACACAGATACGCAGTATTTT.

J is TRBJ2-3 and V is TRBV18; TRBD2 aligns across 13 bases. The CDR3 totals 18 residues. Germline values: CDR1 KGHSH, CDR2 LQKENI. With 5 bases clipped from V and 1 base from J, the junction kept 9 bases outside the gene matches. CDR3 DNA sequence: TGTGCCAGCTCAGCCAGACTAGCGGGAGGAGGAGGCACAGATACGCAGTATTTT. This sequence encodes CASSARLAGGGGTDTQYF.

V usage is TRBV9 and J usage is TRBJ1-1, with D uncertain. The CDR3 has 13 residues. CDR1 is SGDLS and CDR2 is YYNGEE in the germline V gene. Trimming removed 3 bases at V and 5 bases at J, with 11 bases between. The CDR3 DNA reads as TGTGCCAGCAGCGCCCAGGTGGATACTGAAGCTTTCTTT. Protein product: CASSAQVDTEAFF.